Listed here are 2 T cell receptor beta chains from one sample, sequenced in a study of T cells in Graves' hyperthyroidism and ophthalmopathy. Amplified regions were TCR beta CDR3 sequences from RNA transcripts. The TCR CDR3 was amplified in a first-round RT-PCR using the HTBI primer set. TCRdb re-called the multiplex PCR reads through MiXCR, storing one row per CDR3 protein. The sample records more than 450,000 distinct CDR3 sequences, 13% to 15% being singletons. Sequences were obtained from blood. The receptor set was obtained from a woman in her forties with Graves' hyperthyroidism.

This clonotype was recorded a few times. The CDR3 reads CSACWGTGELFF. CDR3 in DNA: TGCAGCGCCTGTTGGGGCACCGGGGAGCTGTTTTTT. The rearrangement joins TRBV29-1 to TRBJ2-2; D ambiguous. Germline V gene sequence: CDR1 SQVTM, CDR2 ANQGSEA. The V and J ends lost 7 bases and 4 bases respectively, with 10 bases between them. The CDR3 is 12 residues long.

This clonotype has more than one count but fewer than ten. CDR3: CASSLRDRGLKRAGELFF. The CDR3 coding sequence is TGTGCCAGCAGTCTCCGGGACAGGGGGCTGAAAAGGGCCGGGGAGCTGTTTTTT. This chain links TRBV6-1 with TRBJ2-2, with 12 bases aligning to TRBD1. This CDR3 region has 18 residues. Per the germline V gene, CDR1 is MNHNS and CDR2 is SASEGT. Trimming took 5 bases from V and 6 from J; bases not matched to a gene: 13.